This T cell receptor beta chain appears in the sequencing data of a study of graft-versus-host responses after intestinal transplantation. Study-level results: Early declines in HvG clones that occurred post-transplant were associated with peak circulating GvH clone levels.

Concerning this clone: The antigen remains unidentified.

Using immunoSEQ multiplex PCR, the repertoire was profiled, and TCRdb retains in-frame clones only, with some absent. The sample lists almost 85,000 clones; roughly 91% were seen once. The sequenced sample was unstimulated CD4+ T cells sorted from spleen or lymph node cells, obtained before intestinal transplant. The sequence was collected from a human donor who received an intestinal transplant.

Here the CDR3 reads CSADRGIGYGYTF. The CDR3 region has the DNA TGCAGCGCTGACAGGGGAATTGGATATGGCTACACCTTC. This chain uses TRBV29-1 with TRBJ1-2; 8 bases are shared with TRBD1. Germline CDR1 reads SQVTM; CDR2 reads ANQGSEA. The length of the CDR3 is 13 residues. Trimming at V came to 7 bases and at J to 5 bases, leaving 9 bases not matched to a gene.